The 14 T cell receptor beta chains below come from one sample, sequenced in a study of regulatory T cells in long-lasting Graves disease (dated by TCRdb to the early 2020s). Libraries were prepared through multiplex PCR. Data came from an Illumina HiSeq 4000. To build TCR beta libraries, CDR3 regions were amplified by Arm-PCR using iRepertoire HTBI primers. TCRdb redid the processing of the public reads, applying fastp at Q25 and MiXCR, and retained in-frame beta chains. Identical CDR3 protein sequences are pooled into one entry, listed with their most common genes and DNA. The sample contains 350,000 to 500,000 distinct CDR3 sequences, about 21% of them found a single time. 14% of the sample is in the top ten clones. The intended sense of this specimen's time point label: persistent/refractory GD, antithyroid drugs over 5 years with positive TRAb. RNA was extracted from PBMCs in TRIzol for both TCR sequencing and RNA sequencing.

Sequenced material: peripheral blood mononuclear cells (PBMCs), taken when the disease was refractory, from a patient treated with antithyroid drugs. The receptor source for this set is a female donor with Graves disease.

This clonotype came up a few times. This CDR3 reads CASKSGGPDTQYF. Here the CDR3 DNA reads TGTGCCAGCAAAAGTGGTGGACCAGATACGCAGTATTTT. The chain couples TRBV12-3 or TRBV12-4 to TRBJ2-3; D remains unclear. CDR3 length: 13 residues. V was cut by 7 bases and J by 4 bases, with 12 bases left in between.

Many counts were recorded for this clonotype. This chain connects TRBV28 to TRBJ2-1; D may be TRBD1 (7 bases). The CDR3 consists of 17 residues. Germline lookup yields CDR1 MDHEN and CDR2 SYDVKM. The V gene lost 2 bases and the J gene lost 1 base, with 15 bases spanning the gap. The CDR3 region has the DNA TGTGCCAGCAGTTTAAACAAGGGGGCGGGGTCCTACAATGAGCAGTTCTTC. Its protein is CASSLNKGAGSYNEQFF.

The CDR3 reads CASSVGQGTTNEKLFF. The CDR3 coding sequence is TGTGCCAGCAGCGTGGGACAGGGGACAACTAATGAAAAACTGTTTTTT. The rearrangement joins TRBV7-9 to TRBJ1-4; TRBD1 matches at 10 bases. This CDR3 spans 16 amino acids. Germline CDR1 SEHNR, CDR2 FQNEAQ (reference sequence). V shed 5 bases, J shed 0 bases, and the junction held 3 bases outside the gene matches.

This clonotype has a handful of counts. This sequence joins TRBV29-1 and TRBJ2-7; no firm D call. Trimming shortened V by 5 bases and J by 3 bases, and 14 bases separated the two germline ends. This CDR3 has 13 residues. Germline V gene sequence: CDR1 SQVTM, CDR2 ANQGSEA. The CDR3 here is CSVPGRNGYEQYF. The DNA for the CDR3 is TGCAGCGTTCCCGGAAGAAACGGCTACGAGCAGTACTTC.

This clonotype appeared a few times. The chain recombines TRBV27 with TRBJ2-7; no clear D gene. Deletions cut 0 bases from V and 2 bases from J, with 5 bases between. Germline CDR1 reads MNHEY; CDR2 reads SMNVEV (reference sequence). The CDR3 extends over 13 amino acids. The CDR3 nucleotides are TGTGCCAGCAGTTTATCGGTTGCCTACGAGCAGTACTTC. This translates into CASSLSVAYEQYF.

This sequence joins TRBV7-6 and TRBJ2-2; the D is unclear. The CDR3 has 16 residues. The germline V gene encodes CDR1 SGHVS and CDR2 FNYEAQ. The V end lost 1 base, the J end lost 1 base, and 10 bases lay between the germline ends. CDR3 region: CASSLGSRMNTGELFF. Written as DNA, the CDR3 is TGTGCCAGCAGCTTAGGCTCCAGGATGAACACCGGGGAGCTGTTTTTT.

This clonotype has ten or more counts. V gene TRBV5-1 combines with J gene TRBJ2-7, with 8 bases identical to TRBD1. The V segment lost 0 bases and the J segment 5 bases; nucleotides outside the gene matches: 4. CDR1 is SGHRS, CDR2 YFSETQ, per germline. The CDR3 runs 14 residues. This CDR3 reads CASSLGQGPNEQYF. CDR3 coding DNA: TGCGCCAGCAGCTTGGGACAGGGGCCCAACGAGCAGTACTTC. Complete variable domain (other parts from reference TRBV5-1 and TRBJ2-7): KAGVTQTPRYLIKTRGQQVTLSCSPISGHRSVSWYQQTPGQGLQFLFEYFSETQRNKGNFPGRFSGRQFSNSRSEMNVSTLELGDSALYLCASSLGQGPNEQYFGPGTRLTVT.

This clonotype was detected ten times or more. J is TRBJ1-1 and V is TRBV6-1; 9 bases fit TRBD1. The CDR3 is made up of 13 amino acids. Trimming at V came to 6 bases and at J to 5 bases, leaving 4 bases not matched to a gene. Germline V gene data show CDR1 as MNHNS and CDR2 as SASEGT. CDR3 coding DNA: TGTGCCAGCAGGCGGACAGGGGAGACTGAAGCTTTCTTT. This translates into CASRRTGETEAFF.

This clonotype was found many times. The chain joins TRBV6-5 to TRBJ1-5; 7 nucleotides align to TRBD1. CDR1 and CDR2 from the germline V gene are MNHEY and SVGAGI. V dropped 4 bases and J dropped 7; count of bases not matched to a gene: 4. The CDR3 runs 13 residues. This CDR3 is CASSSDRVQPQHF. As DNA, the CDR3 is TGTGCCAGCAGTTCCGACAGGGTCCAGCCCCAGCATTTT.

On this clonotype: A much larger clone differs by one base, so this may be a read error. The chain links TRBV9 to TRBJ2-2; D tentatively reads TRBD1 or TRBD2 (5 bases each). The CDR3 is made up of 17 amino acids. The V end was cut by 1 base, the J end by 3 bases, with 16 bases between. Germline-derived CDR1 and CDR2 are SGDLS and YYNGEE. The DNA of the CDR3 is TGTGCCAGCAGCGTATATGGGGCGACTACGGACACCGGGGAGCTGTTTTTT. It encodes CASSVYGATTDTGELFF.

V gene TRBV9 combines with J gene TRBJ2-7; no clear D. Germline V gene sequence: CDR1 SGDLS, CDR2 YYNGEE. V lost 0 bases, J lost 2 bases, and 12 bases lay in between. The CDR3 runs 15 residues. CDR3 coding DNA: TGTGCCAGCAGCGTAGGCTTCGACCCTACCTACGAGCAGTACTTC. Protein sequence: CASSVGFDPTYEQYF.

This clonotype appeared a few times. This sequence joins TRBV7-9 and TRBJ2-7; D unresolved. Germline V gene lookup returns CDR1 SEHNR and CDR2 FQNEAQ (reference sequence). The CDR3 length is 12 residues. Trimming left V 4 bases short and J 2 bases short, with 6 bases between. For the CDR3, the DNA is TGTGCCAGCAGCTCTACGACCTACGAGCAGTACTTC. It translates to CASSSTTYEQYF.

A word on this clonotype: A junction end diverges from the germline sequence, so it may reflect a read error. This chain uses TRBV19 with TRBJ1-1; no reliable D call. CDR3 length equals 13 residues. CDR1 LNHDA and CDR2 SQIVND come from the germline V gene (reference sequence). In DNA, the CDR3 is TGTGCCAGCAGTATAGGGCCCAGCACTGAAGCTTTCTTT. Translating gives CASSIGPSTEAFF.

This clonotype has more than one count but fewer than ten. In DNA form, the CDR3 reads TGTGCCATCGGCGGCTACACCTTC. It yields the protein CAIGGYTF. This chain joins TRBV7-9 and TRBJ1-2; D not resolved. Germline assignment: CDR1 SEHNR and CDR2 FQNEAQ (reference sequence). The CDR3 loop spans 8 amino acids. V gave up 10 bases and J gave up 8 bases, with 5 bases separating them.